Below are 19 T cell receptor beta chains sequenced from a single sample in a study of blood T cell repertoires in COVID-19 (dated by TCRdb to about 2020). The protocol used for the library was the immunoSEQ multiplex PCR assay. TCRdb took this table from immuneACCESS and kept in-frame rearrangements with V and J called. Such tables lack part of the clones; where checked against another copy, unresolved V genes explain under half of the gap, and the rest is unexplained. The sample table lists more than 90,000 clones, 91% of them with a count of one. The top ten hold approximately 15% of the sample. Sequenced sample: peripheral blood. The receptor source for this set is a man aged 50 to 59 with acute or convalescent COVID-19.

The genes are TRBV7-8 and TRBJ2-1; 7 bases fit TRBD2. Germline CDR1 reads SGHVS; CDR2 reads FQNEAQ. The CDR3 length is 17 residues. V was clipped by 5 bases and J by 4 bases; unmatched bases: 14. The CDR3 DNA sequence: TGTGCCAGCAGCCACCTCATGGGGAGGGCCAAATACAATGAGCAGTTCTTC. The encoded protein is CASSHLMGRAKYNEQFF.

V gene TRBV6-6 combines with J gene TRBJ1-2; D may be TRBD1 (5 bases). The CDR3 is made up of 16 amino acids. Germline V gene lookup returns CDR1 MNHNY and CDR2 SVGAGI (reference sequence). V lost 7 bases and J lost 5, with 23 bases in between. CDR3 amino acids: CASTSRGTPELYGYTF. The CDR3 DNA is TGTGCCAGCACCTCTCGGGGGACTCCTGAATTATATGGCTACACCTTC.

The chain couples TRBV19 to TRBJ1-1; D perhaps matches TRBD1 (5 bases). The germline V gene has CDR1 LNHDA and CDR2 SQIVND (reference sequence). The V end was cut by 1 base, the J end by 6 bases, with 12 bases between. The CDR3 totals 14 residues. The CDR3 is CASSIVQGNPEAFF. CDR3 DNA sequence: TGTGCCAGTAGTATAGTCCAGGGAAACCCTGAAGCTTTCTTT.

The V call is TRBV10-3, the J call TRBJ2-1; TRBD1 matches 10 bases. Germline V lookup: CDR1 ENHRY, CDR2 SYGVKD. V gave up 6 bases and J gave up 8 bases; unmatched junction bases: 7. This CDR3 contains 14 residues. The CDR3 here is CAIRTDRGSDEQFF. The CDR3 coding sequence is TGTGCCATCAGGACGGACAGGGGGTCCGATGAGCAGTTCTTC.

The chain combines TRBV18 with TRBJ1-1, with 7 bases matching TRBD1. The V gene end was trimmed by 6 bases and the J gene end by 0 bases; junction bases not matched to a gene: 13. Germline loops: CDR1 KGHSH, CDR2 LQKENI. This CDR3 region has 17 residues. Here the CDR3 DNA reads TGTGCCAGCTCCCCGACACGACAGGGAGCCATGAACACTGAAGCTTTCTTT. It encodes CASSPTRQGAMNTEAFF.

The CDR3 reads CASSPWENQPQHF. In DNA form, the CDR3 reads TGTGCCAGCAGCCCTTGGGAGAATCAGCCCCAGCATTTT. The J gene is TRBJ1-5, the V gene TRBV2; D remains unclear. This CDR3 region has 13 residues. Germline V lookup: CDR1 SNHLY, CDR2 FYNNEI. The V end was cut by 6 bases, the J end by 4 bases, with 10 bases between.

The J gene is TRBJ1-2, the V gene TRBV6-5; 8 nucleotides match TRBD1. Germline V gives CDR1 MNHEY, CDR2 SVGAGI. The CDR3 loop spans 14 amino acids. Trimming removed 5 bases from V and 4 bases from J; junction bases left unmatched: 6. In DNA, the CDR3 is TGTGCCAGCAGTATTGCTGACAGGGGCTATGGCTACACCTTC. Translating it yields CASSIADRGYGYTF.

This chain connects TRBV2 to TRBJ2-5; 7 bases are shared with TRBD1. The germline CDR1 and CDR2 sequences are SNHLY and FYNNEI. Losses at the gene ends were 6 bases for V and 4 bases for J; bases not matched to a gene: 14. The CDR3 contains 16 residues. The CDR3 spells CASRKAQQGWVETQYF. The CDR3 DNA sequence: TGTGCCAGCAGAAAAGCCCAACAGGGGTGGGTAGAGACCCAGTACTTC.

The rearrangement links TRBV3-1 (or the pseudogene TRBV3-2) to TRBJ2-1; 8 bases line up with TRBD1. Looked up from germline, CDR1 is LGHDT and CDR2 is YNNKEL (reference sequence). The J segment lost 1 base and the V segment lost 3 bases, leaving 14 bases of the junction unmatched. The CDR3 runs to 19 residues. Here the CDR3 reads CASSHRTGRVVGSYNEQFF. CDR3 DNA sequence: TGTGCCAGCAGCCACCGGACAGGGAGAGTAGTGGGGTCCTACAATGAGCAGTTCTTC.

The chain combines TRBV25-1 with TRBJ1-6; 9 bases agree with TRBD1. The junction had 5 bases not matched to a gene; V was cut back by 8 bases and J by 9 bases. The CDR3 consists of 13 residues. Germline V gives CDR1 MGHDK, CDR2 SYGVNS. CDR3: CASGDRVTSPLHF. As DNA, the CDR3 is TGTGCCAGCGGGGACAGGGTGACTTCACCCCTCCACTTT.

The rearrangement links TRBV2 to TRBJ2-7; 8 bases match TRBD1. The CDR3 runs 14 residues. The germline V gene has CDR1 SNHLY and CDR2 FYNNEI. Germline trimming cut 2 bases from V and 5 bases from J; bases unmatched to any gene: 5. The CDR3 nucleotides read TGTGCCAGCAGTGAACAGGGGGCGCGGAACGAGCAGTACTTC. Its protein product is CASSEQGARNEQYF. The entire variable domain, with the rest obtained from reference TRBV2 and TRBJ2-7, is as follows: EPEVTQTPSHQVTQMGQEVILRCVPISNHLYFYWYRQILGQKVEFLVSFYNNEISEKSEIFDDQFSVERPDGSNFTLKIRSTKLEDSAMYFCASSEQGARNEQYFGPGTRLTVT.

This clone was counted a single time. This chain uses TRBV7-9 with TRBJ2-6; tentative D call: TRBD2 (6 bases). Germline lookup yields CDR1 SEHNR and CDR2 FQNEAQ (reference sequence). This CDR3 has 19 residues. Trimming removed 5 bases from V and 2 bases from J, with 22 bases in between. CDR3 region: CASSPFIQLTSTGANVLTF. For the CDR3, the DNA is TGTGCCAGCAGCCCCTTCATACAACTGACTAGTACTGGGGCCAACGTCCTGACTTTC.

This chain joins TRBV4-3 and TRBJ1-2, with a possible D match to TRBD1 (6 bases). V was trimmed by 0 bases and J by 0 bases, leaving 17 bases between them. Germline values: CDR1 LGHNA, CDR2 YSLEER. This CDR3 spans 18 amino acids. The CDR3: CASSQDLQGGSSNYGYTF. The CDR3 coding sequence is TGCGCCAGCAGCCAAGATTTACAGGGAGGGTCTTCTAACTATGGCTACACCTTC.

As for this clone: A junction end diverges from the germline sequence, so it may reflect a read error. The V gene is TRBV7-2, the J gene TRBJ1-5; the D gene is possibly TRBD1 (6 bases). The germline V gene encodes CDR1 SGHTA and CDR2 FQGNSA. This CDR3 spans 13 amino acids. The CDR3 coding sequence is TGTGCCAGCAGAGACAGGTCCAATCAGCCTCAGCATTTT. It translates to CASRDRSNQPQHF.

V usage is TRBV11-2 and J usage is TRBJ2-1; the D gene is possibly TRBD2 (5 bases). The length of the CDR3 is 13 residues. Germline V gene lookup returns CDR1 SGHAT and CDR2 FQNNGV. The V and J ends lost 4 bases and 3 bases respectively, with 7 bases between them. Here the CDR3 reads CASSSRGYNEQFF. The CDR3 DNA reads TGTGCCAGCAGCTCCCGGGGCTACAATGAGCAGTTCTTC. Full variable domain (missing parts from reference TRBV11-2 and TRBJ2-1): EAGVAQSPRYKIIEKRQSVAFWCNPISGHATLYWYQQILGQGPKLLIQFQNNGVVDDSQLPKDRFSAERLKGVDSTLKIQPAKLEDSAVYLCASSSRGYNEQFFGPGTRLTVL.

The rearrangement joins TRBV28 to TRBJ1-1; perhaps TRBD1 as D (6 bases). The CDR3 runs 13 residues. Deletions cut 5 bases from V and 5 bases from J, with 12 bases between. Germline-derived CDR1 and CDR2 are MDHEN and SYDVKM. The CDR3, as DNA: TGTGCCAGCAGTCCAGGGGTCTGGACTGAAGCTTTCTTT. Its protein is CASSPGVWTEAFF.

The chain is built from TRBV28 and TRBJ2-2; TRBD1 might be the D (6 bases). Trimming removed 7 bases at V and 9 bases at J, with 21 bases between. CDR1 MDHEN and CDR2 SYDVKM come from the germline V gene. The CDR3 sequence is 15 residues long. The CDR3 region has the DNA TGTGCCAGCACCCAAGGGGACATCCCATCCCGGGAGCTGTTTTTT. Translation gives CASTQGDIPSRELFF.

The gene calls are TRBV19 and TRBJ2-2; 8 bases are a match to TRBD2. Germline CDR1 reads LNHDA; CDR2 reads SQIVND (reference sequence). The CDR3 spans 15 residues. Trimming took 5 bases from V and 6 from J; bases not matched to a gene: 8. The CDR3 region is CASSFSGAVPGELFF. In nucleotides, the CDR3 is TGTGCCAGTAGTTTTAGCGGGGCGGTTCCCGGGGAGCTGTTTTTT.

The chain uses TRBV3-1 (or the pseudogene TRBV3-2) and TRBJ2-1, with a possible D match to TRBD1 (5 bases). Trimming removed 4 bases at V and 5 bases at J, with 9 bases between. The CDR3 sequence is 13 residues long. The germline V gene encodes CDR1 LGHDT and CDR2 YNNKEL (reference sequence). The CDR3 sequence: CASSRLGDNEQFF. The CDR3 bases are TGTGCCAGCAGCCGCCTAGGGGACAATGAGCAGTTCTTC.